Listed below are T cell receptor beta chains from one sample, sequenced in a study of cytomegalovirus exposure and HLA in healthy donors. Profiling relied on immunoSEQ multiplex PCR, and the TCRdb table lists in-frame clones only, not all of them. The table lists more than 150,000 clones, more than 70% of them singletons, with 1.3% to 1.5% in the top ten. The material sequenced was PBMCs. The receptors were gathered from a girl between 10 and 17 years old in good health and CMV-seropositive. CDR3s include the opening cysteine and the closing phenylalanine or tryptophan. D genes are given only for firm matches. Not all rows give a size; the values are once, few, many and, for expanded clones, a class.

v_call,d_call,cdr3_length,j_call,clone_size,cdr3_aa,cdr3_nt
TRBV4-3,TRBD2,15,TRBJ2-2,NA,CASSTSGSWDGELFF,TGCGCCAGCAGCACTAGCGGGAGTTGGGACGGGGAGCTGTTTTTT
TRBV14,NA,17,TRBJ1-5,NA,CASTRAQLEDSNQPQHF,TGTGCCAGCACCCGAGCGCAGTTGGAGGATAGCAATCAGCCCCAGCATTTT
TRBV30,TRBD1,12,TRBJ1-2,NA,CASGQEDYGYTF,TGTGCCAGTGGACAGGAGGATTATGGCTACACCTTC
TRBV27,TRBD2,15,TRBJ2-1,NA,CASSPLAGSYNEQFF,TGTGCCAGCAGTCCACTAGCGGGCTCCTACAATGAGCAGTTCTTC
TRBV7-6,TRBD1,14,TRBJ2-2,NA,CASRGTGGSGELFF,TGTGCCAGCAGGGGGACAGGGGGCTCCGGGGAGCTGTTTTTT
TRBV19,NA,13,TRBJ2-3,NA,CASSIAGDDTQYF,TGTGCCAGTAGTATTGCAGGGGATGATACGCAGTATTTT
TRBV5-6,TRBD1,15,TRBJ2-7,NA,CASSLANRGAYEQYF,TGTGCCAGCAGCTTGGCCAACAGGGGGGCCTACGAGCAGTACTTC
TRBV5-6,NA,12,TRBJ2-7,NA,CASNGERYEQYF,TGTGCCAGCAACGGGGAACGGTACGAGCAGTACTTC
TRBV11-2,TRBD2,19,TRBJ2-4,NA,CASSPGLAGGPLAKNIQYF,TGTGCCAGCAGCCCCGGACTAGCGGGAGGGCCACTAGCCAAAAACATTCAGTACTTC
TRBV10-3,NA,13,TRBJ2-7,NA,CAISVDSAYEQYF,TGTGCCATCAGTGTCGACAGTGCCTACGAGCAGTACTTC
TRBV4-1,TRBD2,16,TRBJ2-2,NA,CASSILAGDPTGELFF,TGCGCCAGCAGCATTCTAGCGGGAGACCCCACCGGGGAGCTGTTTTTT
TRBV7-9,TRBD2,17,TRBJ2-2,NA,CASSASGTSGNTGELFF,TGTGCCAGCAGCGCCTCAGGGACTAGCGGGAACACCGGGGAGCTGTTTTTT
TRBV11-2,TRBD2,17,TRBJ2-1,few,CASSPWTSGRAGNEQFF,TGTGCCAGCAGCCCCTGGACTAGCGGGAGGGCCGGGAATGAGCAGTTCTTC
TRBV6-5,NA,13,TRBJ2-7,once,CASSQGLFYEQYF,TGTGCCAGCAGTCAGGGACTGTTCTACGAGCAGTACTTC